This T cell receptor (beta chain) came from a study of blood T cell repertoires in COVID-19. A Seattle source enrolled patients during active infection and followed them longitudinally. For this clone: The junction shows a germline mismatch at one end, possibly a read error.

Germline CDR1 SSHAT, CDR2 FNYEAQ (reference sequence). CDR3 length: 16 residues. Original processing notes: Estimation of nucleated cell counts relied on the amplification of reference gene primers. TCRdb's copy holds only in-frame clones and misses some; the assay was immunoSEQ multiplex PCR. V and J calls and clone size are those listed in that table; D and trimming were worked out from the DNA. The sample records about 300,000 clones, about 81% being singletons. This clonotype originated in a human donor with COVID-19, enrolled during active disease. The donor label of this sample is uncertain. Sequencing used peripheral blood. The rearrangement uses TRBV7-7 and TRBJ2-2, with D hard to call. DNA for the CDR3: TGTGCTAGCAGCTTAGCTCTGGGCTCGAACACCGGGGAGCTGTTTTTT. It encodes CASSLALGSNTGELFF.